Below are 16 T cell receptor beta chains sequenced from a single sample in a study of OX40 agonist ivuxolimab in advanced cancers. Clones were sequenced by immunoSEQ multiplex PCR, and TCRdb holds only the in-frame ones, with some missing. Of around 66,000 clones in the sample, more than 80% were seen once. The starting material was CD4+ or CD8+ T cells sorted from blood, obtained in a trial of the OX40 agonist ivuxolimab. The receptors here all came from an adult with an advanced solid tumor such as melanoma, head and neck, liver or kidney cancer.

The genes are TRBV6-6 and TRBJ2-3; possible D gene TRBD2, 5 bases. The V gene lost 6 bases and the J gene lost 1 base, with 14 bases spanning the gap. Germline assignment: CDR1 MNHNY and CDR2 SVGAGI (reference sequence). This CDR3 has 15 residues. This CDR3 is CASRETGSRTDTQYF. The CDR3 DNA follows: TGTGCCAGCAGGGAAACGGGATCGCGCACAGATACGCAGTATTTT.

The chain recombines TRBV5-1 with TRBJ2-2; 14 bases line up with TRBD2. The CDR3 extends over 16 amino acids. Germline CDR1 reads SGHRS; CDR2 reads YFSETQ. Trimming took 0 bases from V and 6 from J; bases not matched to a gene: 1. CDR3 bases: TGCGCCAGCAGCTTGGGACTAGCGGGAGGGCCCGGGGAGCTGTTTTTT. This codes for CASSLGLAGGPGELFF.

The CDR3 DNA follows: TGTGCCAGCAGTCCGAACTCCTACGAGCAGTACTTC. Translation gives CASSPNSYEQYF. V is TRBV7-9 and J is TRBJ2-7; D is unclear. The CDR3 is 12 residues long. CDR1 is SEHNR and CDR2 is FQNEAQ in the germline V gene (reference sequence). The V and J ends lost 6 bases and 0 bases respectively, with 6 bases between them.

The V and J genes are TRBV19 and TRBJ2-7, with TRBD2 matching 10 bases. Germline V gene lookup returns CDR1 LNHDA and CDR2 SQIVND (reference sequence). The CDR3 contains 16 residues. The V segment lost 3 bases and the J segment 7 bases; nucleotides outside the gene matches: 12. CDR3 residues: CASSILSSGSLREQYF. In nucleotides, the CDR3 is TGTGCCAGTAGTATCTTGTCTAGCGGGAGTCTAAGGGAGCAGTACTTC. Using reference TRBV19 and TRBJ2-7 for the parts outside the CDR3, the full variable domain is DGGITQSPKYLFRKEGQNVTLSCEQNLNHDAMYWYRQDPGQGLRLIYYSQIVNDFQKGDIAEGYSVSREKKESFPLTVTSAQKNPTAFYLCASSILSSGSLREQYFGPGTRLTVT.

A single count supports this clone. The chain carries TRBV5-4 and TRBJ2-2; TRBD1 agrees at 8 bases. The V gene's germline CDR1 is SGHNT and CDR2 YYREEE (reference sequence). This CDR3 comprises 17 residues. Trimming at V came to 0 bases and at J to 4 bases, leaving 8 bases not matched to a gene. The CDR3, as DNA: TGTGCCAGCAGCTTGGGTTCCGGACAGGGTGTCACCGGGGAGCTGTTTTTT. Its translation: CASSLGSGQGVTGELFF. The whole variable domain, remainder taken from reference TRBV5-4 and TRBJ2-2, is ETGVTQSPTHLIKTRGQQVTLRCSSQSGHNTVSWYQQALGQGPQFIFQYYREEENGRGNFPPRFSGLQFPNYSSELNVNALELDDSALYLCASSLGSGQGVTGELFFGEGSRLTVL.

The CDR3: CASSLGSADIGELFF. The CDR3 DNA is TGTGCCAGCAGCTTAGGATCAGCGGACATCGGGGAGCTGTTTTTT. The chain links TRBV7-9 to TRBJ2-2; either TRBD1 or TRBD2 may fit D (5 bases each). The CDR3 spans 15 residues. Between the trimmed V and J ends, which lost 1 base and 7 bases, there was a span of 13 bases. The germline gives CDR1 SEHNR, CDR2 FQNEAQ (reference sequence).

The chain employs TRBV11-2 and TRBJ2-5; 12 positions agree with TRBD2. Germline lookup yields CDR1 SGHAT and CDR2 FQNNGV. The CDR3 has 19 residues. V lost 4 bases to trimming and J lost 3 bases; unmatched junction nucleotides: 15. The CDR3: CASSSFIPGLAGREETQYF. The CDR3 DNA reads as TGTGCCAGCAGCTCCTTCATCCCGGGACTAGCGGGTAGGGAAGAGACCCAGTACTTC. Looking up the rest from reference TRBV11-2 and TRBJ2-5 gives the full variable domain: EAGVAQSPRYKIIEKRQSVAFWCNPISGHATLYWYQQILGQGPKLLIQFQNNGVVDDSQLPKDRFSAERLKGVDSTLKIQPAKLEDSAVYLCASSSFIPGLAGREETQYFGPGTRLLVL.

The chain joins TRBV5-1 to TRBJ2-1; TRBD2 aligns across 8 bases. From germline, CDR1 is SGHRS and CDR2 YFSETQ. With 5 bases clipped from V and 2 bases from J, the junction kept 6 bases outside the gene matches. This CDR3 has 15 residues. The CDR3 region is CASSQTGGTYNEQFF. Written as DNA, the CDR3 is TGCGCCAGCAGTCAAACGGGGGGGACCTACAATGAGCAGTTCTTC.

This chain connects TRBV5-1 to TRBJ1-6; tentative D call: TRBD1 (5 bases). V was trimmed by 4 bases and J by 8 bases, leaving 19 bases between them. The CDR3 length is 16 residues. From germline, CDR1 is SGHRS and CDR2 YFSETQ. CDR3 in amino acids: CASSARVGGMDSPLHF. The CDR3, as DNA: TGCGCCAGCAGCGCTAGAGTTGGGGGTATGGATTCACCCCTCCACTTT.

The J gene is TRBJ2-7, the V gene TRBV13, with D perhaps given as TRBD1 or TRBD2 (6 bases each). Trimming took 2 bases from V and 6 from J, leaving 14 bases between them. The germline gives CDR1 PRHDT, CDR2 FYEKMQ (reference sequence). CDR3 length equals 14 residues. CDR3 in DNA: TGTGCCAGCAGCTTACGAGGGGGGATGAGCGAGCAGTACTTC. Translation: CASSLRGGMSEQYF.

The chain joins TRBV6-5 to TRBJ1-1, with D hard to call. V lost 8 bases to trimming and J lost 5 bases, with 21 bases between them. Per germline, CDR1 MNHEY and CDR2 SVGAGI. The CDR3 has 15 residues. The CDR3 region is CASSLGGRGWTEAFF. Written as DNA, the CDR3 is TGTGCCAGCTCCCTTGGAGGCAGAGGATGGACTGAAGCTTTCTTT.

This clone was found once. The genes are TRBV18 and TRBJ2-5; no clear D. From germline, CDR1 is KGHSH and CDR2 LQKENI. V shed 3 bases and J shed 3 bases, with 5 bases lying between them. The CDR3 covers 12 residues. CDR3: CASSPPEETQYF. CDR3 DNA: TGTGCCAGCTCACCCCCCGAAGAGACCCAGTACTTC.

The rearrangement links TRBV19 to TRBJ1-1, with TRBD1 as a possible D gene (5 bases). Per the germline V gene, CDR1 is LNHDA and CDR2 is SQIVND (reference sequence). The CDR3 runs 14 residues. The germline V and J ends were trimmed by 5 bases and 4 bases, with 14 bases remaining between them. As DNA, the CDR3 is TGTGCCAGTAGTGCAAGTCCCCAGGGCACTGAAGCTTTCTTT. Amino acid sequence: CASSASPQGTEAFF.

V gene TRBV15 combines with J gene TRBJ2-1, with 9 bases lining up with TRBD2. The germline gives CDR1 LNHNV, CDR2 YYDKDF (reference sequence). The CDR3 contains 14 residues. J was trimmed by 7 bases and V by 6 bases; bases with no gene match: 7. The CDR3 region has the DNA TGTGCCACCAGGGATAGCGGGAGCCGGAATGAGCAGTTCTTC. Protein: CATRDSGSRNEQFF.

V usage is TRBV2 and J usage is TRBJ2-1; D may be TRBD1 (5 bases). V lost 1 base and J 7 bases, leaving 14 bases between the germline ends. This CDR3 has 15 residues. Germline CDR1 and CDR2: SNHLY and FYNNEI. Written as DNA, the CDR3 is TGTGCCAGCAGTGAAGACAGGAAGACGATAAATGAGCAGTTCTTC. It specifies CASSEDRKTINEQFF. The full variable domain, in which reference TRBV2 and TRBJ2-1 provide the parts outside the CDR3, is EPEVTQTPSHQVTQMGQEVILRCVPISNHLYFYWYRQILGQKVEFLVSFYNNEISEKSEIFDDQFSVERPDGSNFTLKIRSTKLEDSAMYFCASSEDRKTINEQFFGPGTRLTVL.

The CDR3 DNA is TGTGCCAGCAGCCACAGGACTGGAGGAGATACGCAGTATTTT. Translation gives CASSHRTGGDTQYF. This rearrangement joins TRBV5-4 to TRBJ2-3, with D perhaps matching TRBD1 or TRBD2 (5 bases each). This CDR3 region has 14 residues. The V gene's germline CDR1 is SGHNT and CDR2 YYREEE (reference sequence). The ends were cut back, 4 bases at V and 5 bases at J, with 14 bases in the middle.